This record covers a single T cell receptor beta chain. The data stem from a study of blood T cell repertoires in COVID-19. About the research overall: Whether acute or convalescent, the COVID-19 samples came from the United States, Italy and Spain. Sources were T cells, B-cell-depleted T cells, or PBMCs; the material itself was cDNA or gDNA.

Sequenced by immunoSEQ multiplex PCR; TCRdb stores in-frame clones only, minus some. The table shows 200,000 to 250,000 clones, with roughly 84% occurring only once. Germline trimming cut 3 bases from V and 2 bases from J; bases unmatched to any gene: 9. The CDR3 contains 17 residues. From germline, CDR1 is MGHRA and CDR2 YSYEKL. Sequencing was done on a sample of peripheral blood. V is TRBV4-1 and J is TRBJ2-7; 11 positions match TRBD1. This TCR was recovered from a woman aged 40 to 50 who had recovered from COVID-19. This chain's CDR3 is CASSHRDRGNSAYEQYF. The CDR3 coding sequence is TGCGCCAGCAGCCACCGGGACAGGGGGAACTCTGCCTACGAGCAGTACTTC.